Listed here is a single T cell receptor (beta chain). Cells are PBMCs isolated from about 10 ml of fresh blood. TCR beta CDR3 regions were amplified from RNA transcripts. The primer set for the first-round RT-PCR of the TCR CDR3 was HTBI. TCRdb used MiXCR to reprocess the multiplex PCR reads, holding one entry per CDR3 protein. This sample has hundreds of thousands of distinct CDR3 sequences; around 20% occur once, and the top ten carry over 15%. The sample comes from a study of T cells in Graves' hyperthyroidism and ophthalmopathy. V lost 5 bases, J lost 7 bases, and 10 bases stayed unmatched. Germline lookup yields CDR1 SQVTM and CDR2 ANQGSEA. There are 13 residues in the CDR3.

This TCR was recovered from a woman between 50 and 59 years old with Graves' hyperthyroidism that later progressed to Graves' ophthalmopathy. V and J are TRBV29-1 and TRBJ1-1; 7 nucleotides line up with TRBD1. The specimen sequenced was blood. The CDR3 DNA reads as TGCAGCGTTAATAGGCAGGGGGACAGTGAAGCTTTCTTT. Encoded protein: CSVNRQGDSEAFF. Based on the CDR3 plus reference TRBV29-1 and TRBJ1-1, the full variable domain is SAVISQKPSRDICQRGTSLTIQCQVDSQVTMMFWYRQQPGQSLTLIATANQGSEATYESGFVIDKFPISRPNLTFSTLTVSNMSPEDSSIYLCSVNRQGDSEAFFGQGTRLTVV.